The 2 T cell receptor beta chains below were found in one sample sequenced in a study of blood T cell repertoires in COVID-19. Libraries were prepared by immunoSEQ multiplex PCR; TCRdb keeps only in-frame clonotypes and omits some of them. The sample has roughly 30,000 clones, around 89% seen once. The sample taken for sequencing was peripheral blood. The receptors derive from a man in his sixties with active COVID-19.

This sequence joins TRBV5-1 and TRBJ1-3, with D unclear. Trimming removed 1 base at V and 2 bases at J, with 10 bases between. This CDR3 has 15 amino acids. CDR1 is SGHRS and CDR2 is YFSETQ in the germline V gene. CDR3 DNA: TGCGCCAGCAGCTTGTTGAGTGTCCCTGGAAACACCATATATTTT. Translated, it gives CASSLLSVPGNTIYF.

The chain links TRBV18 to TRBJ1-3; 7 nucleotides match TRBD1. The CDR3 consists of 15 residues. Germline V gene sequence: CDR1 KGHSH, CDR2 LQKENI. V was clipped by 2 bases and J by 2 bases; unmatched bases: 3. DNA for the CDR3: TGTGCCAGCTCACCAGGGACAGCCGCTGGAAACACCATATATTTT. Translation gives CASSPGTAAGNTIYF.